This TCR beta chain originates from a study of CD8 T cells in Susac syndrome. Random hexamers served to reverse transcribe roughly 0.45 to 1 ug RNA. One entry per CDR3 protein results from TCRdb running MiXCR on the immunoSEQ multiplex PCR reads. The sample contains over 150,000 distinct CDR3 sequences, 93% of which appear only once. CDR1 is MNHEY, CDR2 SVGEGT, per germline. CDR3 length equals 15 residues. The ends lost 0 bases at V and 7 bases at J; junction bases unmatched: 9. This sequence was found in a human donor with multiple sclerosis. The rearrangement joins TRBV6-2 or TRBV6-3 to TRBJ2-7, with 7 bases lining up with TRBD1. Input material: CD4+ T cells from PBMCs. The CDR3: CASSYSDRPEDEQYF. The CDR3, as DNA: TGTGCCAGCAGTTACTCGGACAGGCCCGAGGATGAGCAGTACTTC.